This TCR beta chain came from a study of T cell changes during pregnancy in multiple sclerosis. This clone was detected only once. Using immunoSEQ multiplex PCR, the repertoire was profiled, and TCRdb retains in-frame clones only, with some absent. The table lists about 130,000 clones, roughly 96% of them singletons, with 0.44% in the top ten. Between the trimmed V and J ends, which lost 5 bases and 8 bases, there was a span of 13 bases. There are 13 residues in the CDR3. The germline V gene encodes CDR1 SEHNR and CDR2 FQNEAQ (reference sequence). The chain employs TRBV7-9 and TRBJ1-3; no firm D call. The sample in question was peripheral blood, obtained after pregnancy. The receptor was derived from a female donor with multiple sclerosis, enrolled in a pregnancy study. CDR3 coding DNA: TGTGCCAGCAGCCCCGGGTGGAGAGACACCATATATTTT. Translated: CASSPGWRDTIYF.